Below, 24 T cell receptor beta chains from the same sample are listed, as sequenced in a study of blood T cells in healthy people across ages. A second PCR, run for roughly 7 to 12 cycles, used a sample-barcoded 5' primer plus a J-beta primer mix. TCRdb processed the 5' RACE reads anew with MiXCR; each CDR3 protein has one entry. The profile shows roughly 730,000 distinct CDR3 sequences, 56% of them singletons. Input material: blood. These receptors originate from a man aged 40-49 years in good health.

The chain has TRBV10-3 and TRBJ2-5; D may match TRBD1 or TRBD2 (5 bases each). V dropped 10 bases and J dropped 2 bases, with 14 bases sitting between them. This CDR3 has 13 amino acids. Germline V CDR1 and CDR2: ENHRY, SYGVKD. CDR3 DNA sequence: TGTGCCACATCGGGGACGGGGCAAGAGACCCAGTACTTC. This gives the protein CATSGTGQETQYF.

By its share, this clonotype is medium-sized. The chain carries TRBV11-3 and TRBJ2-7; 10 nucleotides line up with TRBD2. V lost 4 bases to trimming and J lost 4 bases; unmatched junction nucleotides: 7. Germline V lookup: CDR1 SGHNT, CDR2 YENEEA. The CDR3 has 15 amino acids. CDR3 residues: CASSSRLAGGYEQYF. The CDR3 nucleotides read TGTGCCAGCAGCTCAAGACTAGCGGGTGGATACGAGCAGTACTTC.

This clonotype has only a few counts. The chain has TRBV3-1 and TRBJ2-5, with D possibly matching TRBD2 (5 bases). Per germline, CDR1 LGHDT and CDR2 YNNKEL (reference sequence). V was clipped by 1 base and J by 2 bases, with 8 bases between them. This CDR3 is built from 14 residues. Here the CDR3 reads CASSQVWEQETQYF. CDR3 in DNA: TGTGCCAGCAGCCAAGTTTGGGAGCAAGAGACCCAGTACTTC.

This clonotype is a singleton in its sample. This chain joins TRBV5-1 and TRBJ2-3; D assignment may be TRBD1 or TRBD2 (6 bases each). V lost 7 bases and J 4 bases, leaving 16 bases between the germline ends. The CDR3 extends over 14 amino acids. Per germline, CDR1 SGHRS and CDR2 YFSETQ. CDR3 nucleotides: TGCGCCAGCGTCTGGGGGGCCGGGGCAGATACGCAGTATTTT. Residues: CASVWGAGADTQYF.

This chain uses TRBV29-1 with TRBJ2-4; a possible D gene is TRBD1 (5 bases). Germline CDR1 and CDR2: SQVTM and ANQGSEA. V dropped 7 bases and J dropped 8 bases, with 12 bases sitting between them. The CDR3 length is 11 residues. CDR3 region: CSGTTADIQYF. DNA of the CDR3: TGCAGCGGGACGACAGCCGACATTCAGTACTTC.

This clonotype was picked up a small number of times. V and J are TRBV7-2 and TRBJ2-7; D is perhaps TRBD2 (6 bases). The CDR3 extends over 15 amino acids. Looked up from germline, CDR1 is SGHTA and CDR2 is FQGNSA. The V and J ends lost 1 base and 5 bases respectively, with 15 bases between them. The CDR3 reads CASSLVWAGNDEQYF. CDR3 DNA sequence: TGTGCCAGCAGCTTAGTATGGGCGGGGAACGACGAGCAGTACTTC.

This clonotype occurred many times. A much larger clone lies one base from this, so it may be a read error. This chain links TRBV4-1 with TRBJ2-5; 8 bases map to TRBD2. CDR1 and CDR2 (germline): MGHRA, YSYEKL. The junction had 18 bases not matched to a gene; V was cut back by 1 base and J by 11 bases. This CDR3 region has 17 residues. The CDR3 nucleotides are TGCGCCAGCAGCCAAGTAAAGGACAGCGGGAGTTCCAATGAGCAGTACTTC. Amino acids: CASSQVKDSGSSNEQYF.

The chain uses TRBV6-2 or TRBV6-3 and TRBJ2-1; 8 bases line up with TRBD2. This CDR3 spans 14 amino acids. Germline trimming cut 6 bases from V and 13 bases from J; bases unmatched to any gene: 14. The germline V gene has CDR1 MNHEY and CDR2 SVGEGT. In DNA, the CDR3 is TGTGCCAGCAGAATAGCGGGGTACCAAGAGACCCAGTTCTTC. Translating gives CASRIAGYQETQFF.

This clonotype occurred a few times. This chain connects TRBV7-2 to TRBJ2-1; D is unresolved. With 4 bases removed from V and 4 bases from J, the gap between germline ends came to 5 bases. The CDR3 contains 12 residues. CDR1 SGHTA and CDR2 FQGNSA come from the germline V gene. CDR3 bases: TGTGCCAGCAGCTCCCTTTACAATGAGCAGTTCTTC. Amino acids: CASSSLYNEQFF.

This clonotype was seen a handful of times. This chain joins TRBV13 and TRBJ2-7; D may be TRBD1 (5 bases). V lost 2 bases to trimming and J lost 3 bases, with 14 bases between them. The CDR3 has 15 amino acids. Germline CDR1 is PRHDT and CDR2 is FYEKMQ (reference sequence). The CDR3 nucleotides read TGTGCCAGCAGCTTACAGGGTAATGTGGGCTACGAGCAGTACTTC. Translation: CASSLQGNVGYEQYF.

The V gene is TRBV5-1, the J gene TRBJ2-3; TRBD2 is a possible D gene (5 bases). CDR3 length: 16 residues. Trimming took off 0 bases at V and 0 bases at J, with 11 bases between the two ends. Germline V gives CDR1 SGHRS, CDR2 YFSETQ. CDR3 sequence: CASSLGSGASTDTQYF. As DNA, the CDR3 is TGCGCCAGCAGCTTGGGCAGCGGAGCTAGCACAGATACGCAGTATTTT.

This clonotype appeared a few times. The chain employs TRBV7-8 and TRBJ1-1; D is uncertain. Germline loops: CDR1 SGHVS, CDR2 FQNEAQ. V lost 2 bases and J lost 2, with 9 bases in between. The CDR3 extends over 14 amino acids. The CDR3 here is CASSLRAGNTEAFF. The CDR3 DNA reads TGTGCCAGCAGCTTAAGGGCAGGAAACACTGAAGCTTTCTTT. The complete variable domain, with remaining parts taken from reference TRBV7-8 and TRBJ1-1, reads GAGVSQSPRYKVAKRGQDVALRCDPISGHVSLFWYQQALGQGPEFLTYFQNEAQLDKSGLPSDRFFAERPEGSVSTLKIQRTQQEDSAVYLCASSLRAGNTEAFFGQGTRLTVV.

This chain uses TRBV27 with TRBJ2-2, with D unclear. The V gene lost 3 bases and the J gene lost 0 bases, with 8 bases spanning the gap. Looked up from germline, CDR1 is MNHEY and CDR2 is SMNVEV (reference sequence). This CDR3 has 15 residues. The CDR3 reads CASSFDRPNTGELFF. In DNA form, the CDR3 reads TGTGCCAGCAGTTTTGACCGGCCGAACACCGGGGAGCTGTTTTTT.

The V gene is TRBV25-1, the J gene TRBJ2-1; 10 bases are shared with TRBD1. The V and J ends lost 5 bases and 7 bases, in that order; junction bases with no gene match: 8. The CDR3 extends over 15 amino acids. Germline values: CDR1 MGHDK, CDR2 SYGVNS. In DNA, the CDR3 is TGTGCCAGCAGTTGGAGACAGGGGGCGTTGAATGAGCAGTTCTTC. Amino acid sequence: CASSWRQGALNEQFF.

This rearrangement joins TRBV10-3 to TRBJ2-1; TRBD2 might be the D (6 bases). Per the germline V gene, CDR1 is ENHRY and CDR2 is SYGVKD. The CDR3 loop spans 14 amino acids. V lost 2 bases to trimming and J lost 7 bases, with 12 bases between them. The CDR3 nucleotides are TGTGCCATCAGTGAGAATGGGCTAGCGAATGAGCAGTTCTTC. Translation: CAISENGLANEQFF.

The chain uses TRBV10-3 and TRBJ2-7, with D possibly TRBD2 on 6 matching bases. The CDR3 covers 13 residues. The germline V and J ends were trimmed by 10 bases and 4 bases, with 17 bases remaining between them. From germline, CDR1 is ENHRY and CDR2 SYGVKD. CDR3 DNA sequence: TGTGCCACGAGGGACCCCCGGGGGTACGAGCAGTACTTC. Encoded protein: CATRDPRGYEQYF.

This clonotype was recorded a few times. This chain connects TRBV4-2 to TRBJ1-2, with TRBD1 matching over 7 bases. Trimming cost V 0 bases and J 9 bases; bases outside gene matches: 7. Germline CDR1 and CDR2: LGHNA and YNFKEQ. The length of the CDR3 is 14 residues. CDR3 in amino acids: CASSQDTGESSYTF. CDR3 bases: TGTGCCAGCAGCCAAGATACAGGGGAGAGTAGCTACACCTTC.

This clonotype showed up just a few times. CDR3 nucleotide sequence: TGTGCCAGCAGTTTAGGGACTTTGGAGCAGTACTTC. Protein: CASSLGTLEQYF. The rearrangement links TRBV28 to TRBJ2-7; maybe TRBD2 (6 bases). Per germline, CDR1 MDHEN and CDR2 SYDVKM. With 2 bases removed from V and 7 bases from J, the gap between germline ends came to 9 bases. The CDR3 extends over 12 amino acids.

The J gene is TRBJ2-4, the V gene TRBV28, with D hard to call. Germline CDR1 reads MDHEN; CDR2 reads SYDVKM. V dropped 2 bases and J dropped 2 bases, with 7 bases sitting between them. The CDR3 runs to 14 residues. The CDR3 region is CASSLGETKNIQYF. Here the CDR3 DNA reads TGTGCCAGCAGTTTAGGTGAAACCAAAAACATTCAGTACTTC.

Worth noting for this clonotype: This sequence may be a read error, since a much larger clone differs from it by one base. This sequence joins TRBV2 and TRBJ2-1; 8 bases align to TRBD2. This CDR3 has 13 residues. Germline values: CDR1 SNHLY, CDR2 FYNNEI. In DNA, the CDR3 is TGTGCCGGCAGCGGGAGAAACCCTAATGAGCAGTTCTTC. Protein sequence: CAGSGRNPNEQFF. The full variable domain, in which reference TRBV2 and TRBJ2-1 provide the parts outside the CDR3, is EPEVTQTPSHQVTQMGQEVILRCVPISNHLYFYWYRQILGQKVEFLVSFYNNEISEKSEIFDDQFSVERPDGSNFTLKIRSTKLEDSAMYFCAGSGRNPNEQFFGPGTRLTVL.

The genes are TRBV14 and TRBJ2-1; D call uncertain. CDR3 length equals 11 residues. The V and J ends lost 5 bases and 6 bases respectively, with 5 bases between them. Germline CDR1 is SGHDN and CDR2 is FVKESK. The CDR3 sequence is CASSITNEQFF. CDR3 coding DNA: TGTGCCAGCAGCATCACCAATGAGCAGTTCTTC. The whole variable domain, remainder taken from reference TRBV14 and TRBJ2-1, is EAGVTQFPSHSVIEKGQTVTLRCDPISGHDNLYWYRRVMGKEIKFLLHFVKESKQDESGMPNNRFLAERTGGTYSTLKVQPAELEDSGVYFCASSITNEQFFGPGTRLTVL.

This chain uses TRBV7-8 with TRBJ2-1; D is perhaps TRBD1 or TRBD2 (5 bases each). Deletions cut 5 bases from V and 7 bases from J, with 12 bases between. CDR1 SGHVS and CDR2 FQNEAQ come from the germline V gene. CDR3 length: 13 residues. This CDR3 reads CASSTVRGNEQFF. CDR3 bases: TGTGCCAGCAGCACCGTGAGGGGAAATGAGCAGTTCTTC.

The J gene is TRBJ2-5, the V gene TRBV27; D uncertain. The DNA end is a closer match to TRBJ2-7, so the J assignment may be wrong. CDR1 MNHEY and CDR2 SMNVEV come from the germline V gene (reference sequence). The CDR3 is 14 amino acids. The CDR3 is CASSLAETIYEQYF. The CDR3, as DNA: TGTGCCAGCAGTCTTGCGGAGACCATCTACGAGCAGTACTTC.

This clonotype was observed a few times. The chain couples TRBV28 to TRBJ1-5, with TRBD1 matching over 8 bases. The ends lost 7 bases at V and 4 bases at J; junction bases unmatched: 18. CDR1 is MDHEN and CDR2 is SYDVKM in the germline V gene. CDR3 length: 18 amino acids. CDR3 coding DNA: TGTGCCAGCAAAAAAGAAGCAGGGGGCGTTTTAAGAAATCAGCCCCAGCATTTT. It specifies CASKKEAGGVLRNQPQHF.